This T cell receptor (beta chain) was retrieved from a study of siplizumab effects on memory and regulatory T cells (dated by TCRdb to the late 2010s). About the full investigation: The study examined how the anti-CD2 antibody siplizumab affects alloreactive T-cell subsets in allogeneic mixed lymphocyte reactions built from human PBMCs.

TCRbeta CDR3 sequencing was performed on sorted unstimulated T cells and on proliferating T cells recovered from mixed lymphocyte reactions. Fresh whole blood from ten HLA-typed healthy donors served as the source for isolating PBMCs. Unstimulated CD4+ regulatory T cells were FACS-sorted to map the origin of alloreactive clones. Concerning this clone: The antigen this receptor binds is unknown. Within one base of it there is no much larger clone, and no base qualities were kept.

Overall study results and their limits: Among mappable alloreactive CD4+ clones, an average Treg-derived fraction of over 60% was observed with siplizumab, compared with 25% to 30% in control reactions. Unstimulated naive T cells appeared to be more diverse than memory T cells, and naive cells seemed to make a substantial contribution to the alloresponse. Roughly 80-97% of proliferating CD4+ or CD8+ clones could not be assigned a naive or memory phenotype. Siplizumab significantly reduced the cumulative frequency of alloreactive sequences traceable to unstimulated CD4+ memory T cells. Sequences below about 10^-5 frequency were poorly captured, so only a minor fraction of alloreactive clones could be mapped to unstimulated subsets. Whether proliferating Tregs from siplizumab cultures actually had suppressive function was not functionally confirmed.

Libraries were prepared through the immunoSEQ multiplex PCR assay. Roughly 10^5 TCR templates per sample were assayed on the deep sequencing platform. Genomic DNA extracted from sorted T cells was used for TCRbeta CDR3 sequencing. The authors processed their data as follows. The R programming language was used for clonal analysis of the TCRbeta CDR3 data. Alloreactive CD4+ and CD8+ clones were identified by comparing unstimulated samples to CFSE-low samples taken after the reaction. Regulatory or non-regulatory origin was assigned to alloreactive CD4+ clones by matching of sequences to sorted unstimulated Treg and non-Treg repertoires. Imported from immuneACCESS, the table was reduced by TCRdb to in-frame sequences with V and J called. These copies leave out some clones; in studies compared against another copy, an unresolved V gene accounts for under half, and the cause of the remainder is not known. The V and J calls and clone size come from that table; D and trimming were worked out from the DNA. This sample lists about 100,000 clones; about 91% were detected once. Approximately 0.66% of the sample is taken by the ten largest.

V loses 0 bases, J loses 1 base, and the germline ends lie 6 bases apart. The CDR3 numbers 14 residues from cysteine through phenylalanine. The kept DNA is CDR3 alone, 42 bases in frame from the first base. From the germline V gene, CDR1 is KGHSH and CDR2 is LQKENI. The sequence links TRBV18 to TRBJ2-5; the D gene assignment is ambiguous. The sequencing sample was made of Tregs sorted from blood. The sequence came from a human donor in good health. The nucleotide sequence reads TGTGCCAGCTCACCACCGGCCAGCCAAGAGACCCAGTACTTC. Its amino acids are CASSPPASQETQYF.